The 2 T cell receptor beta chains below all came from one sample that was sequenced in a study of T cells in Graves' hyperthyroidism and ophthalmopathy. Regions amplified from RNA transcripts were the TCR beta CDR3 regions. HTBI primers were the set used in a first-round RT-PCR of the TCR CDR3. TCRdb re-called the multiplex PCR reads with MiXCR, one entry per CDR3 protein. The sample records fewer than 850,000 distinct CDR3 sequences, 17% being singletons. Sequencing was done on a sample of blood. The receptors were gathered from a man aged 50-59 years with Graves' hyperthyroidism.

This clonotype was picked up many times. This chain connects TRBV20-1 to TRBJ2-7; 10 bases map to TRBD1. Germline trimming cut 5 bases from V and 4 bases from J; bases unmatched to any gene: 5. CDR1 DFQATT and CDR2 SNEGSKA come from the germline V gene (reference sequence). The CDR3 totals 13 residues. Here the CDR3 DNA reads TGCAGTGCTTTACGACAGGGGGCTTACGAGCAGTACTTC. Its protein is CSALRQGAYEQYF.

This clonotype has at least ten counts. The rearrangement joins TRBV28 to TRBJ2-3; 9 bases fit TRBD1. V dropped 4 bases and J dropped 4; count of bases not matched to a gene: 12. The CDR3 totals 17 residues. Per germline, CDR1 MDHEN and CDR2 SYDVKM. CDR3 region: CASSSPTLHRGPDTQYF. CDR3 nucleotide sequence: TGTGCCAGCAGTTCCCCCACTCTCCACAGGGGGCCAGATACGCAGTATTTT.